This TCR beta chain was retrieved from a study of identical twins' blood T cells. Each CDR3 protein gets one entry after TCRdb re-called the 5' RACE reads with MiXCR. The sample includes 300,000 to 400,000 distinct CDR3 sequences, 25% to 35% seen only once; the top ten take about 6%. A note on this clonotype: Its matching antigen is unknown.

CDR1 and CDR2 (germline): SGDLS, YYNGEE. The CDR3 sequence is 15 residues long. The ends were cut back, 4 bases at V and 5 bases at J, with 15 bases in the middle. Study conclusions and caveats: Abundant TCRbeta CDR3s overlapped more between twins than with unrelated donors. Environmental influences on twin similarity could not be excluded.

The donors were healthy female monozygous twins, three pairs in total. The TCR comes from a woman between 18 and 50 years old in good health. The source material was PBMCs. The gene calls are TRBV9 and TRBJ2-2; D ambiguous. The CDR3 protein is CASSTWVRRTGELFF. Here the CDR3 DNA reads TGTGCCAGCAGCACTTGGGTCCGGAGAACCGGGGAGCTGTTTTTT.